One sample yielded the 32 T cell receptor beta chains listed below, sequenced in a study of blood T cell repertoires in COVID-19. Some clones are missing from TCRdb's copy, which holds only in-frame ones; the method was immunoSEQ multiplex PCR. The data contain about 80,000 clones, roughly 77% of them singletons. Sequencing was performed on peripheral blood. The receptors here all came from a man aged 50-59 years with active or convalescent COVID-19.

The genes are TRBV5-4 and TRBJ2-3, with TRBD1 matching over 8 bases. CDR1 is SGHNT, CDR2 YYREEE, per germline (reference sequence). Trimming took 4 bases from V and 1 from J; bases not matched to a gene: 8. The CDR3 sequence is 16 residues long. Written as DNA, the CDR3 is TGTGCCAGCAGCCTTGGATTGGGACAGGGCACAGATACGCAGTATTTT. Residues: CASSLGLGQGTDTQYF.

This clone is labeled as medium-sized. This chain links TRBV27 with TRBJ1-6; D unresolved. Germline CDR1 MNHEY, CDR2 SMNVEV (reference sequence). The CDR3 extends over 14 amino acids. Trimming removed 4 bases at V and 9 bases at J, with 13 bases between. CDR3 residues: CASSSVGVSSPLHF. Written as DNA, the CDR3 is TGTGCCAGCAGTTCCGTCGGTGTTAGTTCACCCCTCCACTTT.

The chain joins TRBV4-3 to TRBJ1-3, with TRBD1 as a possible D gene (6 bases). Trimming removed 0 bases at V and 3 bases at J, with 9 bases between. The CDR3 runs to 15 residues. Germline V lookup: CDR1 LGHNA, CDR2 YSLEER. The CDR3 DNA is TGCGCCAGCAGCCAAGAAGGGGGATTTGGAAACACCATATATTTT. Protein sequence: CASSQEGGFGNTIYF.

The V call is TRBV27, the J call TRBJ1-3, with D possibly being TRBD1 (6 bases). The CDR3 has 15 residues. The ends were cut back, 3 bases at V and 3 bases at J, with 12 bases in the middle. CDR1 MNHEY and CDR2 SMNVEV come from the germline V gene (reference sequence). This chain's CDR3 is CASSLVKGGGNTIYF. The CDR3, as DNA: TGTGCCAGCAGTTTGGTTAAAGGGGGTGGAAACACCATATATTTT.

CDR3 amino acids: CASSFEGTGNTIYF. Here the CDR3 DNA reads TGTGCCAGCAGCTTCGAGGGCACTGGAAACACCATATATTTT. This sequence joins TRBV7-2 and TRBJ1-3, with D unclear. The CDR3 loop spans 14 amino acids. The ends were cut back, 3 bases at V and 2 bases at J, with 8 bases in the middle. CDR1 is SGHTA and CDR2 is FQGNSA in the germline V gene.

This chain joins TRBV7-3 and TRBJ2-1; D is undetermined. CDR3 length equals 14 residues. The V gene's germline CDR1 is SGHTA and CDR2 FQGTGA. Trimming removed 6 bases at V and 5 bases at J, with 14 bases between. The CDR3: CASSRNSGDNEQFF. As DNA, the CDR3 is TGTGCCAGCAGTCGTAACTCGGGTGACAATGAGCAGTTCTTC.

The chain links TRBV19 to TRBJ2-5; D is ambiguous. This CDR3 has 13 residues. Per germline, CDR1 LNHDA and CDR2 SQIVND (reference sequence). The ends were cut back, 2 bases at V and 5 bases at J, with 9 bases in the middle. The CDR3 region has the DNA TGTGCCAGTAGTATACGCCACCGGGAGACCCAGTACTTC. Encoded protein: CASSIRHRETQYF.

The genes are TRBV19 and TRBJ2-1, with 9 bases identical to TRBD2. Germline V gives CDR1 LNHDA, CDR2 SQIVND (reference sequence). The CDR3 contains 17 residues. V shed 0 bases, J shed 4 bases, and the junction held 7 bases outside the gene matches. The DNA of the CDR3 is TGTGCCAGTAGTATAGAGGGCCTAGCGGGGACTTACAATGAGCAGTTCTTC. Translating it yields CASSIEGLAGTYNEQFF.

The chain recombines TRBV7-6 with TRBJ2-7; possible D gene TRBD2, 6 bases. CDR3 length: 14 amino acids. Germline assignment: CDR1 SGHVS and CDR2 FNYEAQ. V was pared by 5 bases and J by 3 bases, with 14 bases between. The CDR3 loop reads CASSPIFGGYEQYF. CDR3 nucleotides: TGTGCCAGCAGCCCCATTTTCGGGGGCTACGAGCAGTACTTC. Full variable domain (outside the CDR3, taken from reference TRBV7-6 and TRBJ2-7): GAGVSQSPRYKVTKRGQDVALRCDPISGHVSLYWYRQALGQGPEFLTYFNYEAQQDKSGLPNDRFSAERPEGSISTLTIQRTEQRDSAMYRCASSPIFGGYEQYFGPGTRLTVT.

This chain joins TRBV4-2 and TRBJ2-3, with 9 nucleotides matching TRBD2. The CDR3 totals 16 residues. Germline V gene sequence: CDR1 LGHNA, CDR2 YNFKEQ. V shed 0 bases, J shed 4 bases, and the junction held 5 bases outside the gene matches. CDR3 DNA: TGTGCCAGCAGCCAAGAGTGGACTAGCGTGGCAGATACGCAGTATTTT. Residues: CASSQEWTSVADTQYF.

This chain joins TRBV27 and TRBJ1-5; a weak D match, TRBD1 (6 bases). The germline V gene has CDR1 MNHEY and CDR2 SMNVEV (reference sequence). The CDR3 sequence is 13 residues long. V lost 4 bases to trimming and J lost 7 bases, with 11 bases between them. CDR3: CASSSQGRQPQHF. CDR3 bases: TGTGCCAGCAGTTCACAGGGAAGGCAGCCCCAGCATTTT.

The chain's CDR3 is CASSFGSGGTDTQYF. The CDR3 DNA sequence: TGTGCCAGCAGCTTCGGTTCTGGCGGGACAGATACGCAGTATTTT. The rearrangement joins TRBV7-3 to TRBJ2-3, with D possibly TRBD2 on 5 matching bases. Germline CDR1 and CDR2: SGHTA and FQGTGA. The CDR3 is 15 residues long. V dropped 3 bases and J dropped 3 bases, with 13 bases sitting between them.

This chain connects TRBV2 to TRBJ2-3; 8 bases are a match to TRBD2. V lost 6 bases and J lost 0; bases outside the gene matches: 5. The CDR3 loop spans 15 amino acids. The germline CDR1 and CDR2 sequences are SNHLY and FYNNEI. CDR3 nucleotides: TGTGCCAGCAGCAAAGGGACTAGTAGCACAGATACGCAGTATTTT. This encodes CASSKGTSSTDTQYF.

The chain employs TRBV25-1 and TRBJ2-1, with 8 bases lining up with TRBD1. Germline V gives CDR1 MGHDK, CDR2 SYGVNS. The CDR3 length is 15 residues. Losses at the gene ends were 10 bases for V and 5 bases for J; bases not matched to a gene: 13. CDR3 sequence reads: CATDGQGAQDNEQFF. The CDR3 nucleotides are TGTGCCACCGACGGCCAGGGGGCGCAGGACAATGAGCAGTTCTTC.

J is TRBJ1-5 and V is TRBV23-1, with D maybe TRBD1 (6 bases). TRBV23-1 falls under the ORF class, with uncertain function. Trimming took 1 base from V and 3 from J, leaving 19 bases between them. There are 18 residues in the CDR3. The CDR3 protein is CASSQYRVEGKYNQPQHF. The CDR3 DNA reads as TGCGCCAGCAGTCAATACAGGGTCGAGGGAAAGTACAATCAGCCCCAGCATTTT.

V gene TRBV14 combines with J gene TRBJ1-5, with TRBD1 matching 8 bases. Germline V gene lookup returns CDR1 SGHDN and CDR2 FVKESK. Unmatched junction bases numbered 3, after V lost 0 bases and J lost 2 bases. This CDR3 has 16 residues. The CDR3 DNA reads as TGTGCCAGCAGCCAAGAAGAGGACAGGGGCAATCAGCCCCAGCATTTT. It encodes CASSQEEDRGNQPQHF.

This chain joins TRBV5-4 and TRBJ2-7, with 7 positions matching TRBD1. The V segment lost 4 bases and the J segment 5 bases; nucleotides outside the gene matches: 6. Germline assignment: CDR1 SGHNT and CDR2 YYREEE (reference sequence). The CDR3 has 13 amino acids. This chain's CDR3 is CASSHTGVDEQYF. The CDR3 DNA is TGTGCCAGCAGCCACACAGGGGTGGACGAGCAGTACTTC.

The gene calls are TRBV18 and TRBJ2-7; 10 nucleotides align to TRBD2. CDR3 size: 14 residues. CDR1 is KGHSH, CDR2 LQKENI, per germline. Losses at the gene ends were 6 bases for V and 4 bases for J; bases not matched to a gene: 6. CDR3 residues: CASSSGLASYEQYF. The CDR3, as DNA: TGTGCCAGCTCCTCGGGACTAGCGAGTTACGAGCAGTACTTC.

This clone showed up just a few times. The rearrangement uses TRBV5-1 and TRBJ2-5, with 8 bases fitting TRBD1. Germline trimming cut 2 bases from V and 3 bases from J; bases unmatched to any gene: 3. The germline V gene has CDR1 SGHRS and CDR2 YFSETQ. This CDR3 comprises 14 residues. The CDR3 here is CASSFSGQEETQYF. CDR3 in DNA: TGCGCCAGCAGCTTCTCGGGACAGGAAGAGACCCAGTACTTC.

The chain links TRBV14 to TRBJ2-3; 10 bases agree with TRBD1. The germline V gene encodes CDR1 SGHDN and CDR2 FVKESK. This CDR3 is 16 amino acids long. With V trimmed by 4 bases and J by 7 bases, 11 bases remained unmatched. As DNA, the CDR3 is TGTGCCAGCAGCCTGACCGGGACAGGGGCGTACAATACGCAGTATTTT. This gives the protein CASSLTGTGAYNTQYF.

The CDR3 sequence: CASIEGGWSYGYTF. CDR3 in DNA: TGTGCCAGCATAGAAGGGGGCTGGAGCTATGGCTACACCTTC. V gene TRBV7-9 combines with J gene TRBJ1-2, with 7 bases identical to TRBD1. After removal of 7 bases from V and 4 bases from J, the junction contained 9 bases not matched to a gene. The CDR3 spans 14 residues. Looked up from germline, CDR1 is SEHNR and CDR2 is FQNEAQ (reference sequence).

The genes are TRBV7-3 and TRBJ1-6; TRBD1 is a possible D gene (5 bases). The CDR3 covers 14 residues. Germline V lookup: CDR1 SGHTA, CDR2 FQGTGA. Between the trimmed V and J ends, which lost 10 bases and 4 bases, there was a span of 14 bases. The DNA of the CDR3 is TGTGCCACCTGGGGGGGGGTGTATAATTCACCCCTCCACTTT. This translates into CATWGGVYNSPLHF.

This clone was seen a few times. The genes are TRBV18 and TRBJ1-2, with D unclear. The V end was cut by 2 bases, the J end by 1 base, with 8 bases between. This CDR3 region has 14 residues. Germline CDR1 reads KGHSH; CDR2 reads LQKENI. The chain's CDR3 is CASSPADNNYGYTF. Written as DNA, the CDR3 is TGTGCCAGCTCACCAGCAGACAATAACTATGGCTACACCTTC.

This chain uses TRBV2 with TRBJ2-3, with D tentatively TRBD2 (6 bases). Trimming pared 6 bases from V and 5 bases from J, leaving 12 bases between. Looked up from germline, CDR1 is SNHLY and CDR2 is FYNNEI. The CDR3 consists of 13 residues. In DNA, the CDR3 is TGTGCCAGCAGGACGGGGGAACGAGATACGCAGTATTTT. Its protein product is CASRTGERDTQYF.

The CDR3 here is CASSNPRGERLEQYF. Here the CDR3 DNA reads TGTGCCAGCAGCAACCCCCGCGGGGAACGGCTCGAGCAGTACTTC. This chain uses TRBV6-5 with TRBJ2-7; the D gene is possibly TRBD2 (6 bases). Trimming left V 6 bases short and J 6 bases short, with 21 bases between. The CDR3 spans 15 residues. Per germline, CDR1 MNHEY and CDR2 SVGAGI.

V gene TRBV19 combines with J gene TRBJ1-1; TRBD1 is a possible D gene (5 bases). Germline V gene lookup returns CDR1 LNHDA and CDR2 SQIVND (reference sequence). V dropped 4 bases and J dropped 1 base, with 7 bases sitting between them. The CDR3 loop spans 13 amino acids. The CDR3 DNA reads TGTGCCAGTAGTAGGGGGGAGAACACTGAAGCTTTCTTT. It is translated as CASSRGENTEAFF.

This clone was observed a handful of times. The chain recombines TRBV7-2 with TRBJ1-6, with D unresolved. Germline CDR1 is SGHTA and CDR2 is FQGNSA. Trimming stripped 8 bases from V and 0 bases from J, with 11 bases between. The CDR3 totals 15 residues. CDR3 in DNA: TGTGCCAGCGGGTCCACGGGCTCCTATAATTCACCCCTCCACTTT. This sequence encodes CASGSTGSYNSPLHF. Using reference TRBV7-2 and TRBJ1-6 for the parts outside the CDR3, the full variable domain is GAGVSQSPSNKVTEKGKDVELRCDPISGHTALYWYRQSLGQGLEFLIYFQGNSAPDKSGLPSDRFSAERTGGSVSTLTIQRTQQEDSAVYLCASGSTGSYNSPLHFGNGTRLTVT.

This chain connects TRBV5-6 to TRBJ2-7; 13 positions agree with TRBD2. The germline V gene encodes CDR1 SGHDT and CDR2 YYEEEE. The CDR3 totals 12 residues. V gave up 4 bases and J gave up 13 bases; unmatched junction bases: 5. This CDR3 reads CASSLGTSGVYF. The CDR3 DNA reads TGTGCCAGCAGCCTCGGGACTAGCGGGGTCTACTTC.

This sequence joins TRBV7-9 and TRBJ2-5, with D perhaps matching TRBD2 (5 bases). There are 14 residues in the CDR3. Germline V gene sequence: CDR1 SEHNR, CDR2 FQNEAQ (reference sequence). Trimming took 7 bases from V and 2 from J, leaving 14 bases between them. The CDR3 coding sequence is TGTGCCAGCACCCCTGGACGGGAACAAGAGACCCAGTACTTC. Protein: CASTPGREQETQYF.

Here the CDR3 reads CASSYSKGGTREYF. The CDR3 DNA follows: TGTGCCAGCAGTTACTCGAAGGGTGGGACACGGGAGTACTTC. The chain couples TRBV6-5 to TRBJ2-5; TRBD1 might be the D (6 bases). CDR1 and CDR2 (germline): MNHEY, SVGAGI. V was trimmed by 0 bases and J by 12 bases, leaving 17 bases between them. The CDR3 has 14 residues.

CDR3: CASSLYTSGGYEQYF. CDR3 sequence (DNA): TGCGCCAGCAGCTTGTATACTAGCGGGGGGTACGAGCAGTACTTC. The V gene is TRBV5-1, the J gene TRBJ2-7, with 12 bases fitting TRBD2. CDR1 and CDR2 (germline): SGHRS, YFSETQ. This CDR3 has 15 amino acids. V gave up 1 base and J gave up 4 bases; unmatched junction bases: 3.

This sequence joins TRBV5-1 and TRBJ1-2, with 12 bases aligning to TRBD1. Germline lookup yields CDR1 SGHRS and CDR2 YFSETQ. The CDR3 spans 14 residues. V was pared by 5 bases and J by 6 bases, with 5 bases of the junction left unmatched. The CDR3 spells CASRAGQGADGYTF. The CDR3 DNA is TGCGCCAGCAGAGCGGGACAGGGGGCTGATGGCTACACCTTC.